These 26 T cell receptor beta chains originate from one sample sequenced in a study of cytomegalovirus exposure and HLA in healthy donors. Sequencing used immunoSEQ multiplex PCR; TCRdb keeps in-frame clones, though not all of them. The repertoire holds about 140,000 clones, with about 91% as singletons. The sequenced material came from PBMCs. All receptors derive from a woman between 18 and 29 years old in good health and CMV-seropositive.

This chain uses TRBV30 with TRBJ2-3; 10 bases line up with TRBD2. The length of the CDR3 is 13 residues. J lost 5 bases, V lost 1 base, and 0 bases had no gene match. Germline lookup yields CDR1 GTSNPN and CDR2 SVGIG (reference sequence). Here the CDR3 reads CAWSGTSGDTQYF. Here the CDR3 DNA reads TGTGCCTGGAGTGGGACTAGCGGAGATACGCAGTATTTT. The complete variable domain, with remaining parts taken from reference TRBV30 and TRBJ2-3, reads SQTIHQWPATLVQPVGSPLSLECTVEGTSNPNLYWYRQAAGRGLQLLFYSVGIGQISSEVPQNLSASRPQDRQFILSSKKLLLSDSGFYLCAWSGTSGDTQYFGPGTRLTVL.

The rearrangement links TRBV5-6 to TRBJ1-1, with D unresolved. Germline lookup yields CDR1 SGHDT and CDR2 YYEEEE. V was pared by 1 base and J by 1 base, with 5 bases between. There are 13 residues in the CDR3. The CDR3 is CASSLPGNTEAFF. The DNA for the CDR3 is TGTGCCAGCAGCTTGCCGGGGAACACTGAAGCTTTCTTT.

The J gene is TRBJ1-1, the V gene TRBV7-3; the D is unclear. This CDR3 has 14 amino acids. In germline, CDR1 is SGHTA, CDR2 FQGTGA. V lost 3 bases to trimming and J lost 0 bases, with 8 bases between them. The CDR3 nucleotides are TGTGCCAGCAGCTTCAGAAACATGAACACTGAAGCTTTCTTT. It yields the protein CASSFRNMNTEAFF.

The chain joins TRBV5-1 to TRBJ1-4; D is uncertain. With 4 bases removed from V and 8 bases from J, the gap between germline ends came to 15 bases. This CDR3 has 14 amino acids. Germline-derived CDR1 and CDR2 are SGHRS and YFSETQ. CDR3 in amino acids: CASSAANRGEKLFF. CDR3 bases: TGCGCCAGCAGCGCAGCCAACCGCGGGGAAAAACTGTTTTTT.

This clone was counted only a few times. The chain combines TRBV5-6 with TRBJ1-2; 7 nucleotides match TRBD1. J was trimmed by 4 bases and V by 4 bases; bases with no gene match: 10. The CDR3 runs 15 residues. In germline, CDR1 is SGHDT, CDR2 YYEEEE. CDR3 sequence reads: CASSDRQGEIYGYTF. CDR3 in DNA: TGTGCCAGCAGCGACCGACAGGGTGAGATCTATGGCTACACCTTC.

The rearrangement joins TRBV2 to TRBJ2-1; 9 bases fit TRBD1. The CDR3 covers 13 residues. Trimming removed 4 bases from V and 9 bases from J; junction bases left unmatched: 4. Germline lookup yields CDR1 SNHLY and CDR2 FYNNEI. The CDR3 sequence: CASSVDRGGEQFF. DNA of the CDR3: TGTGCCAGCAGTGTAGACAGGGGGGGTGAGCAGTTCTTC.

This chain links TRBV6-1 with TRBJ2-3; D gene unclear. There are 14 residues in the CDR3. V was pared by 3 bases and J by 2 bases, with 9 bases between. In germline, CDR1 is MNHNS, CDR2 SASEGT. This chain's CDR3 is CASSEERDTDTQYF. In DNA, the CDR3 is TGTGCCAGCAGTGAGGAGAGAGACACAGATACGCAGTATTTT.

The V and J genes are TRBV10-3 and TRBJ1-1, with D uncertain. The V end lost 3 bases, the J end lost 0 bases, and 11 bases lay between the germline ends. Germline V lookup: CDR1 ENHRY, CDR2 SYGVKD. The CDR3 totals 15 residues. The CDR3 spells CAISDVLGMNTEAFF. For the CDR3, the DNA is TGTGCCATCAGTGATGTGTTGGGCATGAACACTGAAGCTTTCTTT.

CDR3 sequence reads: CASSQDQAAEDRVRDTQYF. CDR3 coding DNA: TGCGCCAGCAGCCAAGATCAGGCTGCGGAGGACAGGGTGAGAGATACGCAGTATTTT. The rearrangement joins TRBV4-3 to TRBJ2-3; 8 nucleotides line up with TRBD1. Trimming at V came to 0 bases and at J to 5 bases, leaving 16 bases not matched to a gene. Germline CDR1 LGHNA, CDR2 YSLEER. The CDR3 consists of 19 residues.

The J gene is TRBJ2-5, the V gene TRBV4-2; D perhaps matches TRBD2 (6 bases). The CDR3 is 16 residues long. The germline V gene encodes CDR1 LGHNA and CDR2 YNFKEQ. V was pared by 5 bases and J by 0 bases, with 16 bases between. CDR3 region: CASSLSGGLNQETQYF. As DNA, the CDR3 is TGTGCCAGCAGCTTATCGGGCGGACTAAACCAAGAGACCCAGTACTTC.

The rearrangement links TRBV19 to TRBJ2-3; 9 positions agree with TRBD2. The CDR3 is 14 amino acids. V trimming: 9 bases; J trimming: 3 bases; junction bases outside the gene matches: 7. The V gene's germline CDR1 is LNHDA and CDR2 SQIVND (reference sequence). The CDR3 sequence is CASHSREGTDTQYF. The CDR3 DNA reads TGTGCCAGCCACTCGCGGGAGGGAACAGATACGCAGTATTTT.

The chain has TRBV27 and TRBJ1-5, with TRBD1 matching 10 bases. The germline CDR1 and CDR2 sequences are MNHEY and SMNVEV (reference sequence). The CDR3 is 15 amino acids. V dropped 5 bases and J dropped 3; count of bases not matched to a gene: 4. The chain's CDR3 is CASSRQGAHNQPQHF. Here the CDR3 DNA reads TGTGCCAGCAGTAGACAGGGGGCCCACAATCAGCCCCAGCATTTT.

The chain employs TRBV5-1 and TRBJ1-5; no reliable D call. The germline V gene encodes CDR1 SGHRS and CDR2 YFSETQ. This CDR3 has 14 residues. V lost 2 bases to trimming and J lost 11 bases, with 17 bases between them. The CDR3 DNA is TGCGCCAGCAGCTTCGGGCCCCCCGGGGAGACCCAGCATTTT. Amino acids: CASSFGPPGETQHF.

The V and J genes are TRBV2 and TRBJ1-2, with 7 bases matching TRBD1. Trimming took 8 bases from V and 7 from J; bases not matched to a gene: 13. The CDR3 contains 14 residues. The V gene's germline CDR1 is SNHLY and CDR2 FYNNEI. The CDR3 region is CASELPGQKAGYTF. The CDR3 DNA is TGTGCCAGCGAACTTCCGGGACAGAAGGCTGGCTACACCTTC.

This clone was counted once. This rearrangement joins TRBV15 to TRBJ1-1, with D possibly matching TRBD1 (5 bases). V gave up 4 bases and J gave up 3 bases, with 9 bases separating them. The V gene's germline CDR1 is LNHNV and CDR2 YYDKDF (reference sequence). There are 13 residues in the CDR3. The CDR3 sequence is CATSKIRDTEAFF. The CDR3, as DNA: TGTGCCACCAGCAAAATCAGGGACACTGAAGCTTTCTTT.

The chain links TRBV2 to TRBJ1-4, with TRBD1 matching over 9 bases. The CDR3 is 14 amino acids. V trimming: 6 bases; J trimming: 4 bases; junction bases outside the gene matches: 3. CDR1 is SNHLY and CDR2 is FYNNEI in the germline V gene. This CDR3 reads CASSRQGGNEKLFF. CDR3 DNA sequence: TGTGCCAGCAGCCGACAGGGGGGTAATGAAAAACTGTTTTTT.

V and J are TRBV5-1 and TRBJ2-1; TRBD1 aligns across 9 bases. Germline CDR1 is SGHRS and CDR2 is YFSETQ. Trimming at V came to 4 bases and at J to 0 bases, leaving 20 bases not matched to a gene. This CDR3 region has 21 residues. The CDR3 sequence: CASSAFRTGANTDSSYNEQFF. For the CDR3, the DNA is TGCGCCAGCAGCGCCTTTCGGACAGGGGCCAACACTGATAGCTCCTACAATGAGCAGTTCTTC.

The chain couples TRBV10-3 to TRBJ1-1; D call uncertain. Germline V gene sequence: CDR1 ENHRY, CDR2 SYGVKD. The CDR3 loop spans 13 amino acids. The ends were cut back, 6 bases at V and 3 bases at J, with 11 bases in the middle. The CDR3 is CAISGNEDTEAFF. The CDR3 DNA reads TGTGCCATCAGCGGGAATGAGGACACTGAAGCTTTCTTT.

The V call is TRBV19, the J call TRBJ1-5; 7 nucleotides agree with TRBD1. The CDR3 length is 15 residues. With 9 bases clipped from V and 3 bases from J, the junction kept 11 bases outside the gene matches. The germline gives CDR1 LNHDA, CDR2 SQIVND (reference sequence). The CDR3 DNA is TGTGCCAGCCAACAGGGGCCGGATTACAATCAGCCCCAGCATTTT. Translated, it gives CASQQGPDYNQPQHF.

The genes are TRBV9 and TRBJ2-1, with D unresolved. V was cut by 2 bases and J by 6 bases, with 15 bases left in between. In germline, CDR1 is SGDLS, CDR2 YYNGEE. The CDR3 totals 15 residues. The CDR3 region has the DNA TGTGCCAGCAGCGTGTACCTCAGTCGAGGCAATGAGCAGTTCTTC. Protein: CASSVYLSRGNEQFF.

The gene calls are TRBV28 and TRBJ1-5, with 7 bases that match TRBD1. This CDR3 comprises 14 residues. The junction had 7 bases not matched to a gene; V was cut back by 8 bases and J by 3 bases. The germline V gene has CDR1 MDHEN and CDR2 SYDVKM. The CDR3 DNA is TGTGCCAGCGGCCCGACAGGGCCCAATCAGCCCCAGCATTTT. Its translation: CASGPTGPNQPQHF.

This chain joins TRBV5-5 and TRBJ2-7; possibly TRBD1 for D (6 bases). Germline lookup yields CDR1 SGHKS and CDR2 YYEKEE (reference sequence). This CDR3 region has 15 residues. The V gene lost 4 bases and the J gene lost 0 bases, with 14 bases spanning the gap. CDR3 in DNA: TGTGCCAGCAGCCGGACAGCGCTGACCTCCTACGAGCAGTACTTC. It translates to CASSRTALTSYEQYF. The variable domain in full, completed from reference TRBV5-5 and TRBJ2-7, reads DAGVTQSPTHLIKTRGQQVTLRCSPISGHKSVSWYQQVLGQGPQFIFQYYEKEERGRGNFPDRFSARQFPNYSSELNVNALLLGDSALYLCASSRTALTSYEQYFGPGTRLTVT.

The V and J genes are TRBV4-1 and TRBJ1-5, with 12 bases that match TRBD1. The trim removed 4 bases at V and 0 bases at J, leaving 10 bases unmatched. Per the germline V gene, CDR1 is MGHRA and CDR2 is YSYEKL. This CDR3 contains 19 residues. The CDR3 loop is CASSLGPGQGAYSNQPQHF. CDR3 nucleotides: TGCGCCAGCAGCCTTGGCCCGGGACAGGGGGCTTATAGCAATCAGCCCCAGCATTTT.

The chain employs TRBV7-6 and TRBJ2-6, with D unresolved. The V end was cut by 0 bases, the J end by 0 bases, with 9 bases between. The CDR3 has 17 residues. The germline V gene has CDR1 SGHVS and CDR2 FNYEAQ. Here the CDR3 DNA reads TGTGCCAGCAGCTTAGCCATGGCCAGCTCTGGGGCCAACGTCCTGACTTTC. This translates into CASSLAMASSGANVLTF.

V usage is TRBV5-1 and J usage is TRBJ1-1, with 7 positions matching TRBD1. With 3 bases clipped from V and 1 base from J, the junction kept 9 bases outside the gene matches. This CDR3 is built from 16 residues. Germline-derived CDR1 and CDR2 are SGHRS and YFSETQ. The CDR3 region is CASSSGQTAENTEAFF. The CDR3 DNA sequence: TGCGCCAGCAGCTCGGGACAGACCGCTGAGAACACTGAAGCTTTCTTT.

This chain joins TRBV30 and TRBJ2-5, with 11 bases lining up with TRBD2. This CDR3 spans 17 amino acids. The J segment lost 4 bases and the V segment lost 0 bases, leaving 10 bases of the junction unmatched. In germline, CDR1 is GTSNPN, CDR2 SVGIG (reference sequence). Here the CDR3 reads CAWSVGVTSGSGETQYF. As DNA, the CDR3 is TGTGCCTGGAGTGTGGGAGTAACTAGCGGGAGCGGAGAGACCCAGTACTTC. Combining the CDR3 with reference TRBV30 and TRBJ2-5 gives the whole variable domain SQTIHQWPATLVQPVGSPLSLECTVEGTSNPNLYWYRQAAGRGLQLLFYSVGIGQISSEVPQNLSASRPQDRQFILSSKKLLLSDSGFYLCAWSVGVTSGSGETQYFGPGTRLLVL.